The 16 T cell receptor beta chains below were found in one sample sequenced in a study of blood T cell repertoires in COVID-19. The assay was immunoSEQ multiplex PCR, and TCRdb's table has in-frame clones only and misses some. Of fewer than 130,000 clones detected, about 90% appear once; the ten largest clones hold 4% to 5%. Input material: peripheral blood. These receptors came from a human donor in a cohort sampled during active COVID-19.

The chain links TRBV7-9 to TRBJ1-5, with D unclear. The CDR3 totals 15 residues. V shed 3 bases and J shed 4 bases, with 13 bases lying between them. Germline CDR1 SEHNR, CDR2 FQNEAQ (reference sequence). The CDR3 DNA follows: TGTGCCAGCAGCTTCTCCGGGAGAGGAAATCAGCCCCAGCATTTT. This gives the protein CASSFSGRGNQPQHF.

The V call is TRBV7-8, the J call TRBJ2-7; D uncertain. Per germline, CDR1 SGHVS and CDR2 FQNEAQ. Trimming removed 5 bases from V and 2 bases from J, with 10 bases in between. The CDR3 length is 13 residues. Here the CDR3 DNA reads TGTGCCAGCAGCAAACACGTAACCTACGAGCAGTACTTC. Protein product: CASSKHVTYEQYF.

The chain uses TRBV6-6 and TRBJ2-6; D not certain. With 2 bases removed from V and 2 bases from J, the gap between germline ends came to 10 bases. Germline loops: CDR1 MNHNY, CDR2 SVGAGI (reference sequence). CDR3 size: 16 residues. CDR3 sequence (DNA): TGTGCCAGCAGTTACGTTTCTTCTACTGGGGCCAACGTCCTGACTTTC. It yields the protein CASSYVSSTGANVLTF.

The chain uses TRBV30 and TRBJ2-7; TRBD2 aligns across 14 bases. CDR3 length equals 20 residues. Germline values: CDR1 GTSNPN, CDR2 SVGIG (reference sequence). After removal of 0 bases from V and 4 bases from J, the junction contained 17 bases not matched to a gene. The CDR3 DNA follows: TGTGCCTGGAGTGTTGGGTACTCCGGGACTAGCGGGAGCCTACCGTACGAGCAGTACTTC. It yields the protein CAWSVGYSGTSGSLPYEQYF.

This clone was seen once. The chain has TRBV27 and TRBJ2-7, with 9 bases fitting TRBD1. This CDR3 has 15 residues. V lost 4 bases and J lost 5; bases outside the gene matches: 9. The V gene's germline CDR1 is MNHEY and CDR2 SMNVEV (reference sequence). CDR3 in DNA: TGTGCCAGCAGTTCCCGACGGGGACAGGGTAACGAGCAGTACTTC. It is translated as CASSSRRGQGNEQYF.

The rearrangement joins TRBV7-9 to TRBJ2-7, with D hard to call. The CDR3 extends over 13 amino acids. With 1 base removed from V and 2 bases from J, the gap between germline ends came to 6 bases. Germline values: CDR1 SEHNR, CDR2 FQNEAQ (reference sequence). The CDR3 DNA is TGTGCCAGCAGCTTAGAGAGGCCCTACGAGCAGTACTTC. Translation gives CASSLERPYEQYF.

Notes on this clone: Mismatch with germline at one junction end may stem from a read error. The V and J genes are TRBV11-1 and TRBJ2-7; no clear D. The CDR3 sequence is 12 residues long. Germline V CDR1 and CDR2: SGHAT, FQDESV (reference sequence). The CDR3 region is CASSLVYWRRCF. The CDR3 DNA reads TGTGCCAGCAGCCTTGTTTATTGGCGGCGGTGCTTC.

The chain has TRBV18 and TRBJ1-2, with 7 bases aligning to TRBD1. Germline V gene lookup returns CDR1 KGHSH and CDR2 LQKENI. The CDR3 is 12 residues long. The V and J ends lost 4 bases and 10 bases, in that order; junction bases with no gene match: 6. The CDR3 bases are TGTGCCAGCTCACTCGGACAGGAATACTACACCTTC. Its protein product is CASSLGQEYYTF.

The table lists this clone with a few counts. Other DNA sequences in this specimen translate into the identical CDR3. This chain connects TRBV9 to TRBJ2-1, with 10 bases aligning to TRBD2. CDR1 is SGDLS and CDR2 is YYNGEE in the germline V gene. V shed 2 bases and J 3 bases; nucleotides not matched to a gene: 2. The CDR3 is made up of 15 amino acids. The CDR3 nucleotides read TGTGCCAGCAGCGTTTCTAGCGGGAGCTACAATGAGCAGTTCTTC. The encoded protein is CASSVSSGSYNEQFF.

This clone was counted only a few times. The chain joins TRBV27 to TRBJ2-2, with D perhaps matching TRBD2 (5 bases). Trimming left V 10 bases short and J 4 bases short, with 19 bases between. Germline values: CDR1 MNHEY, CDR2 SMNVEV (reference sequence). CDR3 length equals 15 residues. As DNA, the CDR3 is TGTGCCACCACTTGGGGAGCGCTCTCCACCGGGGAGCTGTTTTTT. This translates into CATTWGALSTGELFF.

The chain is built from TRBV6-5 and TRBJ2-2, with TRBD1 as a possible D gene (5 bases). The CDR3 runs 15 residues. V dropped 7 bases and J dropped 5 bases, with 17 bases sitting between them. CDR1 is MNHEY, CDR2 SVGAGI, per germline. CDR3 region: CASKPHGQNTGELFF. The CDR3 region has the DNA TGTGCCAGCAAGCCCCACGGACAAAATACCGGGGAGCTGTTTTTT.

The CDR3: CASSYSREWYNEQFF. DNA for the CDR3: TGTGCCAGCAGTTACTCCCGGGAGTGGTACAATGAGCAGTTCTTC. The V gene is TRBV6-6, the J gene TRBJ2-1; tentatively, D is TRBD2 (6 bases). The ends were cut back, 0 bases at V and 4 bases at J, with 10 bases in the middle. The CDR3 consists of 15 residues. Germline CDR1 is MNHNY and CDR2 is SVGAGI (reference sequence).

This sequence joins TRBV5-1 and TRBJ2-3, with D uncertain. CDR3 length: 15 residues. Germline V gene sequence: CDR1 SGHRS, CDR2 YFSETQ. V shed 2 bases and J shed 2 bases, with 12 bases lying between them. The DNA of the CDR3 is TGCGCCAGCAGCTTCGGTGACTGGGTCACAGATACGCAGTATTTT. This codes for CASSFGDWVTDTQYF. Together with reference TRBV5-1 and TRBJ2-3, the CDR3 gives the full variable domain: KAGVTQTPRYLIKTRGQQVTLSCSPISGHRSVSWYQQTPGQGLQFLFEYFSETQRNKGNFPGRFSGRQFSNSRSEMNVSTLELGDSALYLCASSFGDWVTDTQYFGPGTRLTVL.

This clone was seen a single time. J is TRBJ1-1 and V is TRBV28; 7 bases match TRBD1. Trimming at V came to 6 bases and at J to 5 bases, leaving 6 bases not matched to a gene. CDR1 is MDHEN and CDR2 is SYDVKM in the germline V gene. CDR3 length: 13 residues. The CDR3 loop is CASRDQGGTEAFF. Here the CDR3 DNA reads TGTGCCAGCAGGGATCAGGGGGGAACTGAAGCTTTCTTT.

The gene calls are TRBV3-1 (or the pseudogene TRBV3-2) and TRBJ1-6; 7 bases are a match to TRBD1. After removal of 3 bases from V and 5 bases from J, the junction contained 10 bases not matched to a gene. Per germline, CDR1 LGHDT and CDR2 YNNKEL (reference sequence). The CDR3 has 17 residues. CDR3 nucleotide sequence: TGTGCCAGCAGCCACCCCAAGGGGGACAGACATAATTCACCCCTCCACTTT. It is translated as CASSHPKGDRHNSPLHF.

The chain combines TRBV13 with TRBJ2-5, with D uncertain. V was shortened by 2 bases and J by 5 bases, with 12 bases between the two germline ends. This CDR3 spans 14 amino acids. Looked up from germline, CDR1 is PRHDT and CDR2 is FYEKMQ (reference sequence). The CDR3 is CASSLRVDRETQYF. The CDR3 nucleotides are TGTGCCAGCAGCTTACGGGTAGATCGGGAGACCCAGTACTTC.